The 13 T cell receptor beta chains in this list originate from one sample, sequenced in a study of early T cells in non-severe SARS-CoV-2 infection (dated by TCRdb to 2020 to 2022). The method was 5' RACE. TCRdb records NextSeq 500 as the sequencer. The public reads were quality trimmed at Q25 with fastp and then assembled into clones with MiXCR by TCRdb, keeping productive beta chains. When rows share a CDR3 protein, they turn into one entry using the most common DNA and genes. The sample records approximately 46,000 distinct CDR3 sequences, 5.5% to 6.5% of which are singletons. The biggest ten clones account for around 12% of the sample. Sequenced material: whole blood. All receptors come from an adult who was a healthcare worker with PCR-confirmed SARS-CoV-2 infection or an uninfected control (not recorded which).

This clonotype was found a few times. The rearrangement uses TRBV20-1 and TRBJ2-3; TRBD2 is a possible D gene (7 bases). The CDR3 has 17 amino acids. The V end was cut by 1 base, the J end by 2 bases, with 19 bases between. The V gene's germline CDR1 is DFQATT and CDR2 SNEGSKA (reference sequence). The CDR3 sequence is CSARGVNGGPSTDTQYF. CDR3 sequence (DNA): TGCAGTGCTAGAGGGGTTAACGGGGGGCCTTCCACAGATACGCAGTATTTT.

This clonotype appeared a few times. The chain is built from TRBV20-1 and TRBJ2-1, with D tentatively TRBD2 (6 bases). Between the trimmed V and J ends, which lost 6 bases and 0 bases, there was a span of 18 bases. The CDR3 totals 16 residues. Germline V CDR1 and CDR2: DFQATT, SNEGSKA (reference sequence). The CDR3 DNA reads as TGCAGTGCCCCGATGACTAGTGCCAGCTCCTACAATGAGCAGTTCTTC. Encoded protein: CSAPMTSASSYNEQFF.

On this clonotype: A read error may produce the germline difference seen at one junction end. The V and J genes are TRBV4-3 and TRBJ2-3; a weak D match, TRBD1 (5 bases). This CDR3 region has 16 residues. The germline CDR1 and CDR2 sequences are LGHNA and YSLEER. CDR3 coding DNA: TGCGCCAACAGCCAAGACCAGGGTCTAAGCACAGATACGCAGTATTTT. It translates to CANSQDQGLSTDTQYF.

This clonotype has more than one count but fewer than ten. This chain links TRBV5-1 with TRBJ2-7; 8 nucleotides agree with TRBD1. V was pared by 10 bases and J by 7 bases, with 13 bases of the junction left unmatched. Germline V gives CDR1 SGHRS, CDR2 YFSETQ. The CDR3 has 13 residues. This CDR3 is CASGGQDSGEQYF. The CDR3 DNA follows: TGCGCCTCCGGGGGACAGGACTCAGGGGAGCAGTACTTC.

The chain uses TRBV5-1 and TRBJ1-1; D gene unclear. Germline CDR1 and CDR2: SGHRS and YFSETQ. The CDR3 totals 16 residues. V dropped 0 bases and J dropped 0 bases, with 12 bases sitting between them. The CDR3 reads CASSLEGSLMNTEAFF. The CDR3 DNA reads TGCGCCAGCAGCTTGGAGGGTAGTCTCATGAACACTGAAGCTTTCTTT.

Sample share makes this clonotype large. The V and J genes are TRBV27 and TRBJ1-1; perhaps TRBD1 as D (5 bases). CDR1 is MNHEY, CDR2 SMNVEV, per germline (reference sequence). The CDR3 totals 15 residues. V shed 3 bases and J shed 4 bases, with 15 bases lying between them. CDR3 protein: CASSFLDTGGTEAFF. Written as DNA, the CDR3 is TGTGCCAGCAGTTTCCTCGATACGGGGGGCACTGAAGCTTTCTTT.

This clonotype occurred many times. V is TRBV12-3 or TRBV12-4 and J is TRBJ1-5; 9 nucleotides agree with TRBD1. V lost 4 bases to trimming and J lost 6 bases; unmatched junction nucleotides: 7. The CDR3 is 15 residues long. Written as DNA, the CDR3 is TGTGCCAGCAGTTCTACAGGGGGCTACGGTCAGCCCCAGCATTTT. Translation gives CASSSTGGYGQPQHF.

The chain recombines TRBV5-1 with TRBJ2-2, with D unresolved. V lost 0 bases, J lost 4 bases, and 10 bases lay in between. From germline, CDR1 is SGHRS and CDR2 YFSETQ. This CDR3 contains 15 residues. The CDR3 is CASSLEGSPTGELFF. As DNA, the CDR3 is TGCGCCAGCAGCTTGGAAGGCAGTCCCACCGGGGAGCTGTTTTTT.

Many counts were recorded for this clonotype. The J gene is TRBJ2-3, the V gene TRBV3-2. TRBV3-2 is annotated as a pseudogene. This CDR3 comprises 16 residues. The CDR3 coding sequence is TGTGCCAGCAGCCAAGATTTCGACTTTAGCACAGATACGCAGTATTTT. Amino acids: CASSQDFDFSTDTQYF.

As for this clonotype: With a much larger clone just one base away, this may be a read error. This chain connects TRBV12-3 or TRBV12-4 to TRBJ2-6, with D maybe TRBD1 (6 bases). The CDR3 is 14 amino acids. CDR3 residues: CASSSHMGANVPTF. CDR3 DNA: TGTGCCAGCAGTTCCCATATGGGGGCCAACGTCCCGACTTTC.

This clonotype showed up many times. The CDR3 bases are TGTGCCAGCAGCTCCAAGACAGGGGAGGCAACCTATGGCTACACCTTC. Translation: CASSSKTGEATYGYTF. This rearrangement joins TRBV5-6 to TRBJ1-2; 8 nucleotides agree with TRBD1. V lost 3 bases, J lost 4 bases, and 11 bases stayed unmatched. The germline V gene encodes CDR1 SGHDT and CDR2 YYEEEE. The CDR3 covers 16 residues.

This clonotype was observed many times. The CDR3 region has the DNA TGTGCCAGCAGTCCCTCAGGTAGCGGGATCTCCTACGAGCAGTACTTC. It translates to CASSPSGSGISYEQYF. V gene TRBV27 combines with J gene TRBJ2-7; 8 bases map to TRBD2. Per germline, CDR1 MNHEY and CDR2 SMNVEV (reference sequence). Trimming took 5 bases from V and 0 from J; bases not matched to a gene: 9. The CDR3 consists of 16 residues.

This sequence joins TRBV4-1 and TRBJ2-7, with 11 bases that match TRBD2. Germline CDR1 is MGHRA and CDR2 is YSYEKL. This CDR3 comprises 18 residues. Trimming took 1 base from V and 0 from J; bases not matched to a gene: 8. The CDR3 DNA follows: TGCGCCAGCAGCCAAGGGGCTAGCGGGGGGCGCCGCTCCTACGAGCAGTACTTC. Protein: CASSQGASGGRRSYEQYF.